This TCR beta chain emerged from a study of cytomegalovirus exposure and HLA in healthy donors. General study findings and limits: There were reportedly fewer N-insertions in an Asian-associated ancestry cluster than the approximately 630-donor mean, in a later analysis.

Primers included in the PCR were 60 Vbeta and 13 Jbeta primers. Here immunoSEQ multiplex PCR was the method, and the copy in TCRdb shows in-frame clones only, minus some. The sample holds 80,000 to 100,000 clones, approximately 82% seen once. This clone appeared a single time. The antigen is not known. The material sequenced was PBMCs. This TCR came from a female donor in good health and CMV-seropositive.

DNA for the CDR3: TGTGCCAGCAGTCCACAGGGGGCGAATGCTCTAGCCAAAAACATTCAGTACTTC. Its translation: CASSPQGANALAKNIQYF. V gene TRBV2 combines with J gene TRBJ2-4, with 9 bases lining up with TRBD1. In germline, CDR1 is SNHLY, CDR2 FYNNEI. The CDR3 contains 18 residues. Trimming took 5 bases from V and 0 from J; bases not matched to a gene: 11.